This T cell receptor (beta chain) comes out of a study of T cell repertoires in cytomegalovirus infection (dated by TCRdb to the late 2010s). For context, the study as a whole: Donor HLA type was relevant to the analysis, because carriage of CMV infection together with the matching HLA type was indicated by public TCR beta signatures. Broad study findings and their caveats: The ex vivo response was dominated by HLA-C-restricted CMV-specific TCR beta clonotypes, which also provided the single most frequent clonotype in two of eight donors. In both this cohort and an independent cohort of some 380 donors, the cumulative frequency of public TCR beta family members distinguished carriers of CMV infection plus the relevant HLA type.

This clonotype has only a few counts. The antigen it recognizes is unknown. The sample holds no much larger clone one base away, and base qualities are not on file. According to the germline V gene, CDR1 reads SGHTA and CDR2 reads FQGTGA. V gives up 1 base and J gives up 4 bases, and the segment between their germline ends measures 18 bases. The CDR3 covers 17 residues, taking in both the cysteine and the phenylalanine. Left in the record is the CDR3 DNA by itself, 51 bases read in frame from the first base. The sequencer listed for this sample is Illumina HiSeq 1500. The public reads were run again by TCRdb, first through fastp at Q25 and then through MiXCR, and only productive beta chains were kept. Rows with one shared CDR3 protein collapse into an entry with the most common genes and DNA. This sample gives more than 140,000 distinct CDR3 sequences in total; 6.5% of them show up just once. The ten largest clones capture about 20% of the sample.

This sequence uses TRBV7-3 and TRBJ2-3, with TRBD2 tentatively as D gene (6 bases match). This receptor was identified in a human donor in good health (CMV status not recorded). Some clones in this sample may be carry-over from other donors' samples. The sequenced sample consisted of PBMCs. The CDR3 reads CASSLMAAGSGADTQYF. The DNA reads TGTGCCAGCAGCTTAATGGCCGCGGGATCGGGCGCAGATACGCAGTATTTT. Full variable domain (CDR3 extended with the reference TRBV7-3 and TRBJ2-3 proteins): GAGVSQTPSNKVTEKGKYVELRCDPISGHTALYWYRQSLGQGPEFLIYFQGTGAADDSGLPNDRFFAVRPEGSVSTLKIQRTERGDSAVYLCASSLMAAGSGADTQYFGPGTRLTVL.